This entry lists 20 T cell receptor beta chains sequenced from one sample in a study of cytomegalovirus exposure and HLA in healthy donors. Vbeta (60) and Jbeta (13) primers were used in the PCR. This table comes from immunoSEQ multiplex PCR, and its TCRdb copy is limited to in-frame clones, with some not included. The sample has about 120,000 clones; more than 15% are singletons. Sample: PBMCs. The receptors were sampled from a female donor in good health and CMV-seropositive.

This clone was seen more than once but under ten times. V and J are TRBV19 and TRBJ1-2, with TRBD1 as a possible D gene (6 bases). Germline CDR1 reads LNHDA; CDR2 reads SQIVND (reference sequence). Trimming shortened V by 3 bases and J by 0 bases, and 11 bases separated the two germline ends. This CDR3 is 15 amino acids long. In DNA, the CDR3 is TGTGCCAGTAGTATCGGCTCAGGGGCTAACTATGGCTACACCTTC. It is translated as CASSIGSGANYGYTF.

This clone has more than one count but fewer than ten. The sample contains more than one DNA sequence encoding this CDR3. The V and J genes are TRBV4-1 and TRBJ1-5; tentatively, D is TRBD1 (6 bases). This CDR3 region has 14 residues. V was trimmed by 4 bases and J by 6 bases, leaving 13 bases between them. From germline, CDR1 is MGHRA and CDR2 YSYEKL. CDR3 amino acids: CASSPGGGSQPQHF. The CDR3 bases are TGCGCCAGCAGCCCGGGGGGCGGAAGTCAGCCCCAGCATTTT.

V gene TRBV19 combines with J gene TRBJ1-6, with D tentatively TRBD1 (5 bases). This CDR3 region has 15 residues. CDR1 and CDR2 (germline): LNHDA, SQIVND (reference sequence). V dropped 0 bases and J dropped 7 bases, with 10 bases sitting between them. The CDR3 DNA is TGTGCCAGTAGTATAGACCAGGGCTGGAATTCACCCCTCCACTTT. Protein product: CASSIDQGWNSPLHF.

Only a few counts were recorded for this clone. This chain connects TRBV7-8 to TRBJ2-7, with D uncertain. Germline assignment: CDR1 SGHVS and CDR2 FQNEAQ. The CDR3 covers 14 residues. Trimming pared 3 bases from V and 0 bases from J, leaving 9 bases between. The CDR3 DNA reads TGTGCCAGCAGCTTGCCAGGCGTCTCCTACGAGCAGTACTTC. It translates to CASSLPGVSYEQYF.

V and J are TRBV5-8 and TRBJ1-6, with a possible D match to TRBD1 (5 bases). Germline-derived CDR1 and CDR2 are SGHTS and YDEGEE. V lost 4 bases to trimming and J lost 5 bases, with 19 bases between them. This CDR3 region has 17 residues. The CDR3 nucleotides read TGTGCCAGCAGCAGACGGATCTACGGGACTGATAATTCACCCCTCCACTTT. This encodes CASSRRIYGTDNSPLHF.

This clone was detected only a few times. The V and J genes are TRBV14 and TRBJ1-1; 7 positions match TRBD1. The CDR3 is 15 amino acids. V dropped 4 bases and J dropped 3; count of bases not matched to a gene: 8. The V gene's germline CDR1 is SGHDN and CDR2 FVKESK. The CDR3 nucleotides are TGTGCCAGCAGCCGGTGGGGGCAGGGGGACACTGAAGCTTTCTTT. Residues: CASSRWGQGDTEAFF. Full variable domain (outside the CDR3, taken from reference TRBV14 and TRBJ1-1): EAGVTQFPSHSVIEKGQTVTLRCDPISGHDNLYWYRRVMGKEIKFLLHFVKESKQDESGMPNNRFLAERTGGTYSTLKVQPAELEDSGVYFCASSRWGQGDTEAFFGQGTRLTVV.

The rearrangement uses TRBV18 and TRBJ1-1; 7 bases line up with TRBD1. CDR1 and CDR2 from the germline V gene are KGHSH and LQKENI. The CDR3 totals 15 residues. The ends lost 2 bases at V and 5 bases at J; junction bases unmatched: 8. For the CDR3, the DNA is TGTGCCAGCTCACCAAGACAGGGTGAGTGGACTGAAGCTTTCTTT. As protein: CASSPRQGEWTEAFF.

This clone came up a few times. The gene calls are TRBV7-2 and TRBJ1-2; TRBD1 might be the D (6 bases). The CDR3 length is 14 residues. Germline CDR1 SGHTA, CDR2 FQGNSA. V was pared by 4 bases and J by 4 bases, with 13 bases between. CDR3 nucleotides: TGTGCCAGCAGCTCACACAGGGTTGTCTATGGCTACACCTTC. This translates into CASSSHRVVYGYTF.

In its sample, this clone was seen a few times. This chain joins TRBV6-5 and TRBJ2-3, with a tentative D call TRBD2 (6 bases). The CDR3 totals 15 residues. Trimming stripped 5 bases from V and 4 bases from J, with 16 bases between. Germline CDR1 MNHEY, CDR2 SVGAGI. CDR3 bases: TGTGCCAGCAGTCCCCCCCGGGGGATGCCAGATACGCAGTATTTT. Protein: CASSPPRGMPDTQYF.

The chain uses TRBV7-6 and TRBJ1-2, with 9 nucleotides matching TRBD1. CDR3 length equals 15 residues. CDR1 and CDR2 (germline): SGHVS, FNYEAQ. Trimming took 3 bases from V and 3 from J; bases not matched to a gene: 5. The CDR3 is CASSFSGTGYYGYTF. The CDR3 nucleotides read TGTGCCAGCAGCTTTTCCGGGACAGGGTACTATGGCTACACCTTC.

V gene TRBV5-1 combines with J gene TRBJ1-5; D remains unclear. Trimming removed 0 bases at V and 11 bases at J, with 18 bases between. The germline CDR1 and CDR2 sequences are SGHRS and YFSETQ. The CDR3 has 15 residues. The CDR3 nucleotides are TGCGCCAGCAGCTTGGACGGAGGCATCAATCCAGCCCAGCATTTT. Its protein is CASSLDGGINPAQHF.

The chain couples TRBV7-9 to TRBJ2-7; 13 bases fit TRBD2. This CDR3 comprises 18 residues. V was pared by 0 bases and J by 0 bases, with 5 bases of the junction left unmatched. Germline V gene lookup returns CDR1 SEHNR and CDR2 FQNEAQ (reference sequence). The CDR3 loop is CASSLAGTSGVVSYEQYF. The DNA of the CDR3 is TGTGCCAGCAGCTTAGCTGGGACTAGCGGGGTGGTCTCCTACGAGCAGTACTTC.

This clone was counted a few times. This chain's CDR3 is CASSQASEDYLNTEAFF. As DNA, the CDR3 is TGCGCCAGCAGCCAAGCAAGTGAAGACTACCTAAACACTGAAGCTTTCTTT. The rearrangement links TRBV4-1 to TRBJ1-1; no clear D gene. CDR3 length: 17 amino acids. Germline V gene sequence: CDR1 MGHRA, CDR2 YSYEKL. V was clipped by 1 base and J by 2 bases, with 17 bases between them.

This clone was detected only a few times. This rearrangement joins TRBV30 to TRBJ2-7, with TRBD2 matching 7 bases. Germline CDR1 GTSNPN, CDR2 SVGIG (reference sequence). The V and J ends lost 1 base and 6 bases, in that order; junction bases with no gene match: 6. The CDR3 runs 13 residues. The CDR3 region is CAWSERGRSEQYF. The CDR3 DNA reads as TGTGCCTGGAGTGAGCGGGGCCGATCCGAGCAGTACTTC.

This clone has a handful of counts. This chain links TRBV5-4 with TRBJ2-7; 7 bases are a match to TRBD1. The CDR3 length is 15 residues. Germline trimming cut 5 bases from V and 0 bases from J; bases unmatched to any gene: 8. Germline assignment: CDR1 SGHNT and CDR2 YYREEE (reference sequence). As DNA, the CDR3 is TGTGCCAGCAGTCTGGGACAGATGAGCTCCTACGAGCAGTACTTC. This codes for CASSLGQMSSYEQYF.

V is TRBV19 and J is TRBJ1-1; TRBD1 agrees at 7 bases. The germline V gene has CDR1 LNHDA and CDR2 SQIVND (reference sequence). With 4 bases clipped from V and 5 bases from J, the junction kept 7 bases outside the gene matches. The CDR3 has 14 amino acids. DNA for the CDR3: TGTGCCAGTAGTACAGGGGGAATAGGAACTGAAGCTTTCTTT. Its protein is CASSTGGIGTEAFF.

This chain links TRBV11-2 with TRBJ2-1, with TRBD1 matching 8 bases. The length of the CDR3 is 13 residues. Germline loops: CDR1 SGHAT, CDR2 FQNNGV. V was pared by 6 bases and J by 7 bases, with 5 bases of the junction left unmatched. The CDR3 region is CASSFGQGNEQFF. The CDR3 coding sequence is TGTGCCAGCAGTTTTGGACAGGGAAATGAGCAGTTCTTC.

This clone was seen more than once but under ten times. The J gene is TRBJ1-1, the V gene TRBV6-5; TRBD1 is a possible D gene (6 bases). Per the germline V gene, CDR1 is MNHEY and CDR2 is SVGAGI. The CDR3 runs 14 residues. V was clipped by 6 bases and J by 2 bases, with 13 bases between them. This CDR3 is CASRNRDRNTEAFF. CDR3 in DNA: TGTGCCAGCAGGAACAGGGATCGAAACACTGAAGCTTTCTTT.

The chain employs TRBV5-4 and TRBJ2-5; unclear D gene. The CDR3 length is 13 residues. Germline V lookup: CDR1 SGHNT, CDR2 YYREEE (reference sequence). Trimming removed 5 bases from V and 3 bases from J, with 11 bases in between. The chain's CDR3 is CASSAEGEETQYF. The DNA of the CDR3 is TGTGCCAGCAGTGCTGAAGGAGAAGAGACCCAGTACTTC.

In this sample, this clone is medium-sized. The chain links TRBV29-1 to TRBJ2-1; no clear D. CDR1 and CDR2 from the germline V gene are SQVTM and ANQGSEA. Trimming cost V 6 bases and J 7 bases, with 7 bases left between them. This CDR3 is built from 10 residues. The CDR3 DNA reads as TGCAGCGTGACCAGGAATGAGCAGTTCTTC. This codes for CSVTRNEQFF.